This paragraph reports one TCR beta chain. Its antigen is not known. The sample belongs to a study of T-cell memory formation after mild COVID-19. Trimming shortened V by 4 bases and J by 1 base, and 20 bases separated the two germline ends. Germline-derived CDR1 and CDR2 are SGHTA and FQGNSA. The CDR3 has 18 amino acids. 5'RACE with constant-segment primers yielded barcoded, UMI-tagged TCR alpha and TCR beta cDNA libraries. TCRdb independently ran MiXCR on the 5' RACE reads; one entry per CDR3 protein. The repertoire has 200,000 to 250,000 distinct CDR3 sequences, around 30% of them found once; the top ten carry about an eighth. Study-wide results and caveats: Cross-reactive memory apparently joined, as some responding clones appeared in pre-infection memory. Shrinking CD4+ clones were chiefly CM and EM; CD8+ ones were chiefly EMRA.

V is TRBV7-2 and J is TRBJ2-4; a possible D gene is TRBD2 (5 bases). This clonotype was obtained from an adult woman who had mild COVID-19 (a few samples of this study predate the infection). Cell type and time point are not known. Sequenced material: PBMCs or a T cell subset sorted from them (not recorded which). CDR3 region: CASSSHWTSHSAKNIQYF. The CDR3, as DNA: TGTGCCAGCAGCTCCCACTGGACTTCCCATTCGGCCAAAAACATTCAGTACTTC.